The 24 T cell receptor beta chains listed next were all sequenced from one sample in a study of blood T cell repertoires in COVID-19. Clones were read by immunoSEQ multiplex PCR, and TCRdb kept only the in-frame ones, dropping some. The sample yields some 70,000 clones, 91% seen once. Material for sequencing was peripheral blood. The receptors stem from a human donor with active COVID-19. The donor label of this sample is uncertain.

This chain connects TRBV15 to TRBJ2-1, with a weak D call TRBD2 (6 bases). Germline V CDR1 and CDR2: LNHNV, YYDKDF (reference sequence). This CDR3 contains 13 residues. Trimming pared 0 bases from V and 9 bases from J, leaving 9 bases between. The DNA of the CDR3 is TGTGCCACCAGCAGAGATCTGGGGGGTGAGCAGTTCTTC. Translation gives CATSRDLGGEQFF.

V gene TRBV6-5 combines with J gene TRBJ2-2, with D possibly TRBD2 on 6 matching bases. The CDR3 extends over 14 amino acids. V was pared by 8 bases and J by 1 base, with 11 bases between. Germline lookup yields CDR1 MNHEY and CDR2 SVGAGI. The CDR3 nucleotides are TGTGCCAGCTCCGGGACTTGGAACACCGGGGAGCTGTTTTTT. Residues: CASSGTWNTGELFF.

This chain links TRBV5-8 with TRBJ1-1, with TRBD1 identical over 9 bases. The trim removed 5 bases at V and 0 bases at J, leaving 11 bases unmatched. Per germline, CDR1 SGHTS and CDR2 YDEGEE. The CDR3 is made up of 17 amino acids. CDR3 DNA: TGTGCCAGCAGTCCGGACAGGGGCGAATCCCTGAACACTGAAGCTTTCTTT. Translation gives CASSPDRGESLNTEAFF. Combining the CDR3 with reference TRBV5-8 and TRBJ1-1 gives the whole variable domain EAGVTQSPTHLIKTRGQQATLRCSPISGHTSVYWYQQALGLGLQFLLWYDEGEERNRGNFPPRFSGRQFPNYSSELNVNALELEDSALYLCASSPDRGESLNTEAFFGQGTRLTVV.

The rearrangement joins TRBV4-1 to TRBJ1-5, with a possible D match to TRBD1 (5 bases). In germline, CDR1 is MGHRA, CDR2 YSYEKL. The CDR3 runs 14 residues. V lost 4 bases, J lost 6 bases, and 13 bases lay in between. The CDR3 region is CASSRTLQSQPQHF. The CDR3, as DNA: TGCGCCAGCAGCCGGACATTGCAGTCTCAGCCCCAGCATTTT.

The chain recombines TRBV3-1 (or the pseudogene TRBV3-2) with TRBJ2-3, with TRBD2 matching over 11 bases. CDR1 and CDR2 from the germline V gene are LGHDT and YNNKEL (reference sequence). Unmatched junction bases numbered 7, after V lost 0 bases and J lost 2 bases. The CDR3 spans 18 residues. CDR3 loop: CASSQDIAGGPLTDTQYF. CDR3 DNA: TGTGCCAGCAGCCAAGATATAGCGGGAGGGCCTCTCACAGATACGCAGTATTTT.

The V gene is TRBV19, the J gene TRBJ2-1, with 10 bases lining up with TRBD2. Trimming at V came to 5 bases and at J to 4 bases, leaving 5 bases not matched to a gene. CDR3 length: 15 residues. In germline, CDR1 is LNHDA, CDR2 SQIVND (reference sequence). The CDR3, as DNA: TGTGCCAGTAGTGCTTCTAGCGGGGGATACAATGAGCAGTTCTTC. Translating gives CASSASSGGYNEQFF.

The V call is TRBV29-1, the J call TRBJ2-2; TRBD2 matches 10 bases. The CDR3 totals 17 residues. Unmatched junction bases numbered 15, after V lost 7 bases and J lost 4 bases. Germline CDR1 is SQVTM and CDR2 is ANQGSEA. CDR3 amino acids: CSAATGAGGLGTGELFF. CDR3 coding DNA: TGCAGCGCCGCTACGGGAGCGGGAGGGCTAGGCACCGGGGAGCTGTTTTTT.

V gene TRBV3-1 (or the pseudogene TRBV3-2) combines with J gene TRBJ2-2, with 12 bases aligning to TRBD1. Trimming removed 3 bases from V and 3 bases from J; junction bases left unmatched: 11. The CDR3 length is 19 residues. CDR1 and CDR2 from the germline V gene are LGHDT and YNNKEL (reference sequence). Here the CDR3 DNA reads TGTGCCAGCAGCCAGGCCGGGACAGGGGGCCTCCGTGACACCGGGGAGCTGTTTTTT. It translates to CASSQAGTGGLRDTGELFF.

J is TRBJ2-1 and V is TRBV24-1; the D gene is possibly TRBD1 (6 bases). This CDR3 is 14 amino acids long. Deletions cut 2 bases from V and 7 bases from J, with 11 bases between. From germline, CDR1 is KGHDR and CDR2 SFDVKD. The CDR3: CATSDSGAVNEQFF. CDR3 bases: TGTGCCACCAGTGATTCAGGGGCAGTAAATGAGCAGTTCTTC.

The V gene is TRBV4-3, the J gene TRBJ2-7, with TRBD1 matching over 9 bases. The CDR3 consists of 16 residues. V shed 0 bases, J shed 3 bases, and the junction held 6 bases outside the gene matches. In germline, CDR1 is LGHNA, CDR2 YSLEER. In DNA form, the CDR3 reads TGCGCCAGCAGCCAAGATTCCGGACAGGGGAACTACGAGCAGTACTTC. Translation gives CASSQDSGQGNYEQYF.

CDR3 sequence (DNA): TGCGCCAGCAGCCAAGATCGTCAGGGGACCTACGAGCAGTACTTC. Amino acid sequence: CASSQDRQGTYEQYF. The chain links TRBV4-3 to TRBJ2-7, with TRBD1 as a possible D gene (6 bases). The CDR3 is 15 residues long. Germline-derived CDR1 and CDR2 are LGHNA and YSLEER. Trimming stripped 0 bases from V and 2 bases from J, with 11 bases between.

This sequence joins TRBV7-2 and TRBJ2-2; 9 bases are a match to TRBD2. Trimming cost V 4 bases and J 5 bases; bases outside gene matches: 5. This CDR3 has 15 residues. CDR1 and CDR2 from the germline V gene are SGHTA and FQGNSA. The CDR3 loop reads CASSSSGRRTGELFF. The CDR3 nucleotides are TGTGCCAGCAGCTCCAGCGGGAGGAGGACCGGGGAGCTGTTTTTT.

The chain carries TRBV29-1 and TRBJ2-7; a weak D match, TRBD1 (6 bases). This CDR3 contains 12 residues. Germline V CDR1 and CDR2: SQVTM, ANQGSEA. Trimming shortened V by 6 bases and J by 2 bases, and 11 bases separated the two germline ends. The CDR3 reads CSVKQGTYEQYF. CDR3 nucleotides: TGCAGCGTGAAACAGGGAACCTACGAGCAGTACTTC.

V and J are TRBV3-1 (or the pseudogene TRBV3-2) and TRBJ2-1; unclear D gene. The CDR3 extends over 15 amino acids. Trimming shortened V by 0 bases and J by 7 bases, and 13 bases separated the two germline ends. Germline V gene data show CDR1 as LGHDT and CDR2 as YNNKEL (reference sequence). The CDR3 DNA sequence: TGTGCCAGCAGCCAAGAACGGCTAGTTTCGAATGAGCAGTTCTTC. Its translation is CASSQERLVSNEQFF.

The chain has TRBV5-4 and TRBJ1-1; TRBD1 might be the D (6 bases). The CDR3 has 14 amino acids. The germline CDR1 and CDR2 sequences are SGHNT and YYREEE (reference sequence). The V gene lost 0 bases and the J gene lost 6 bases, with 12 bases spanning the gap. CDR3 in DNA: TGTGCCAGCAGCTTGGGGACAGTAATATCTGAAGCTTTCTTT. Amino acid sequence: CASSLGTVISEAFF.

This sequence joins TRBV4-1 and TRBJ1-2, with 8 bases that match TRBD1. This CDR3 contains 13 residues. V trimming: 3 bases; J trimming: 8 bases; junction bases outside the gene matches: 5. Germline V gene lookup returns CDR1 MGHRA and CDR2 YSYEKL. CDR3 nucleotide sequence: TGCGCCAGCAGCCAGCAACAGGGGGGGGGCTACACCTTC. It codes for CASSQQQGGGYTF.

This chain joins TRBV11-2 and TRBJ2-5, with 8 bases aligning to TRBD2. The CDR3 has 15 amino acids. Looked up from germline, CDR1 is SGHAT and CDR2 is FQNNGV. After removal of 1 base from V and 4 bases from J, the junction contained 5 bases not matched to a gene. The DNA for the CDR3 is TGTGCCAGCAGCTTAGTGGGGCTAGCGGGAGAGACCCAGTACTTC. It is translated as CASSLVGLAGETQYF.

The DNA of the CDR3 is TGTGCCAGCTCCGTCGACAGGCAAGAGACCCAGTACTTC. Protein product: CASSVDRQETQYF. This chain uses TRBV18 with TRBJ2-5; D is perhaps TRBD1 (6 bases). The V gene's germline CDR1 is KGHSH and CDR2 LQKENI. This CDR3 comprises 13 residues. V lost 6 bases, J lost 2 bases, and 10 bases lay in between. Full variable domain (rest looked up from reference TRBV18 and TRBJ2-5): NAGVMQNPRHLVRRRGQEARLRCSPMKGHSHVYWYRQLPEEGLKFMVYLQKENIIDESGMPKERFSAEFPKEGPSILRIQQVVRGDSAAYFCASSVDRQETQYFGPGTRLLVL.

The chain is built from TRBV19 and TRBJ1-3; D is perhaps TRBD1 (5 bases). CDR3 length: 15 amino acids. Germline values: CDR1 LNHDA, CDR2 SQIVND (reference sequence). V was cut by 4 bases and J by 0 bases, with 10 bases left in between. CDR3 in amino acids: CASSTVDSSGNTIYF. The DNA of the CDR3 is TGTGCCAGTAGTACAGTAGACAGCTCTGGAAACACCATATATTTT.

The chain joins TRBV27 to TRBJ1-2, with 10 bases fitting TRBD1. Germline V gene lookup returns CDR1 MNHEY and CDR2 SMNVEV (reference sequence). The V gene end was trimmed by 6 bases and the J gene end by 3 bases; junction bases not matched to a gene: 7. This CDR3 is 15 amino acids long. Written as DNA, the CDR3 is TGTGCCAGCAGGACTGACAGGGGGCTTGACTATGGCTACACCTTC. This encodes CASRTDRGLDYGYTF.

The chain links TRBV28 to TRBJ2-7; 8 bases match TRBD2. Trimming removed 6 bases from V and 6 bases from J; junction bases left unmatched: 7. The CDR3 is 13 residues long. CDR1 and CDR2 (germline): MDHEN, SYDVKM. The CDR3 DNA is TGTGCCAGCAGCCGGACTAGCCCACGCGAGCAGTACTTC. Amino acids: CASSRTSPREQYF.

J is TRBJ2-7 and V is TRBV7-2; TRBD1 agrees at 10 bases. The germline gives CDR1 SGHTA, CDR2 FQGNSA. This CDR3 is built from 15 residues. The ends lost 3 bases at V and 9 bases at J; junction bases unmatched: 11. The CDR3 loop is CASSFDRGRENGQYF. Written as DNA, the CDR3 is TGTGCCAGCAGCTTTGACAGGGGGCGCGAAAATGGGCAGTACTTC.

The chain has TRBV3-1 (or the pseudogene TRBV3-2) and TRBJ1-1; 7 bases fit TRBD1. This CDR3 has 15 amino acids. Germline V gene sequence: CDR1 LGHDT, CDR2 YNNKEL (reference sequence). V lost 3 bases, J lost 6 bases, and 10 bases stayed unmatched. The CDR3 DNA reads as TGTGCCAGCAGCCAGCGACAGGGAGCCTTCGCTGAAGCTTTCTTT. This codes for CASSQRQGAFAEAFF.

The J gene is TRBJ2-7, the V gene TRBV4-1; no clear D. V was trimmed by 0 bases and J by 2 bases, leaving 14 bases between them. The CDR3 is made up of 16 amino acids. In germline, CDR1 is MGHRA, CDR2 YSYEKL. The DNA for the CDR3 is TGCGCCAGCAGCCAAGAAGGTCCTGCAGGAACCTACGAGCAGTACTTC. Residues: CASSQEGPAGTYEQYF.